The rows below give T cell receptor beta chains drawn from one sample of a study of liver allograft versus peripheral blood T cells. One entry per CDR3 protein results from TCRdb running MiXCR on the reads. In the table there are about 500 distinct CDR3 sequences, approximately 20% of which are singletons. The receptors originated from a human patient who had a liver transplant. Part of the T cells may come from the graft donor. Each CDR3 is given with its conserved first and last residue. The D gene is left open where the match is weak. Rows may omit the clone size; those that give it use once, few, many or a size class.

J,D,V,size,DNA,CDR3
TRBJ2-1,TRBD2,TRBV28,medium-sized,TGTGCCAGCAGTCCGTCCGGACTAGCGGGGGCTAATGAGCAGTTCTTC,CASSPSGLAGANEQFF
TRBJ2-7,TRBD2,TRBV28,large,TGTGCCAGCAGTCCTACCGTAGCGGGGGGGATCAACGAGCAGTACTTC,CASSPTVAGGINEQYF
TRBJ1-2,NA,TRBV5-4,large,TGTGCCAGCAGCGCAGGAGGAGCTAACTATGGCTACACCTTC,CASSAGGANYGYTF
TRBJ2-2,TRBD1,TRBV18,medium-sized,TGTGCCAGCTCACCAGGGACAGATCCCGGGGAGCTGTTTTTT,CASSPGTDPGELFF
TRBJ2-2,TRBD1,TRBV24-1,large,TGTGCCACCAGTGATTTTAGCCGACAGGGGGACACCGGGGAGCTGTTTTTT,CATSDFSRQGDTGELFF
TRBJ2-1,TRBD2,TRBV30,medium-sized,TGTGCCCAGGCGGGAGTAGTCAATGAGCAGTTCTTC,CAQAGVVNEQFF
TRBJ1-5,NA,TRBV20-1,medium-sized,TGCAGTGCTATTACAGACAGTGGGAGCAATCAGCCCCAGCATTTT,CSAITDSGSNQPQHF
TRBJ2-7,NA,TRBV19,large,TGTGCCAGTAGTACCGGTTGGGAGCTGGGCGAGCAGTACTTC,CASSTGWELGEQYF
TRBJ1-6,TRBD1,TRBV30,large,TGTGCCTGGAGCCGGGGACAGGCTGAAAATTCACCCCTCCACTTT,CAWSRGQAENSPLHF
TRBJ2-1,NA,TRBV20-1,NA,TGCAGTGTTCAGAGGACGGTGGGGACCCGAACGGGTTTGAATGAGCAGTTCTTC,CSVQRTVGTRTGLNEQFF
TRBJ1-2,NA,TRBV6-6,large,TGTGCCAGCGGTGAGCAGAACTATGGCTACACCTTC,CASGEQNYGYTF
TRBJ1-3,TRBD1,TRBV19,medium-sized,TGTGCCAGTAGTAAGACAGGGACAACCTCTGGAAACACCATATATTTT,CASSKTGTTSGNTIYF
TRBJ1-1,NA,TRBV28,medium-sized,TGTGCCAGCTCGGGTTTGGTGACTGAAGCTTTCTTT,CASSGLVTEAFF
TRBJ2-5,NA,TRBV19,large,TGTGCCAGTAGTATTGGTGTTAGGGGGTTCCAAGAGACCCAGTACTTC,CASSIGVRGFQETQYF
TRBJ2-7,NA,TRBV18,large,TGTGCCAGCTCAGGATGGGAAGGCGGCGAGCAGTACTTC,CASSGWEGGEQYF
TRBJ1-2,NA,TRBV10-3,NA,TGTGCCATCTCCCGGAGAGGGACGAGCTATGGCTACACCTTC,CAISRRGTSYGYTF
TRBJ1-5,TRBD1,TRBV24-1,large,TGTGCCACCCAGCCAGGGGGGCAAAACAATCAGCCCCAGCATTTT,CATQPGGQNNQPQHF
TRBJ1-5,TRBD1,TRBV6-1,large,TGTGCCAGCAGGGAGACAGGGCTCCCTCCCCAGCATTTT,CASRETGLPPQHF
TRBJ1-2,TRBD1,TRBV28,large,TGTGCCAGCAGTCCCGGGACAGGGCTGGGCTATGGCTACACCTTC,CASSPGTGLGYGYTF
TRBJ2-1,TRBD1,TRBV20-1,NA,TGCAGTGCTGGGACAGGCGGCGAGCAGTTCTTC,CSAGTGGEQFF
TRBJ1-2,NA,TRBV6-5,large,TGTGCCAGCAGTCATCACAGGAGCGGTGGCTATGGCTACACCTTC,CASSHHRSGGYGYTF
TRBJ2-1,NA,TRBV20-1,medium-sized,TGCAGTGCTAGGGGGCCTTTTCAGTACAATGAGCAGTTCTTC,CSARGPFQYNEQFF
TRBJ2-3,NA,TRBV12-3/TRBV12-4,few,TGTGCCAGCAGTTACGGACAGACAGATACGCAGTATTTT,CASSYGQTDTQYF
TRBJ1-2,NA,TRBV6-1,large,TGTGCCAGCAGTTGGGAGGGTGGCTACACCTTC,CASSWEGGYTF
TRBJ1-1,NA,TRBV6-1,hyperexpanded,TGTGCCAGCAGTGCCTCACAGGGCTTGAACACTGAAGCTTTCTTT,CASSASQGLNTEAFF
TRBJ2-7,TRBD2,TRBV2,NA,TGTGCCAGCAGCCCGGGACTAGGAAACGAGCAGTACTTC,CASSPGLGNEQYF
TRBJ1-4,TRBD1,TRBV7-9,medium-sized,TGTGCCAGCAGCCCGACAGGGGACAATGAAAAACTGTTTTTT,CASSPTGDNEKLFF
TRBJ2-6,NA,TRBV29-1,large,TGCAGCGTTGAAGTAGCCTCTGGGGCCAACGTCCTGACTTTC,CSVEVASGANVLTF
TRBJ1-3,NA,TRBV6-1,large,TGTGCCAGCACCGCCACAGCCCCTGGAAACACCATATATTTT,CASTATAPGNTIYF
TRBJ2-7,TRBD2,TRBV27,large,TGTGCCAGCAGCGGACTAGCGGGATCCCACTCCTACGAGCAGTACTTC,CASSGLAGSHSYEQYF
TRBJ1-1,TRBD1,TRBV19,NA,TGTGCCAGTACCCCGACAGGGGGCGGCACTGAAGCTTTCTTT,CASTPTGGGTEAFF
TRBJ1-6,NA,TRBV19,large,TGTGCCAGTAGTAGCGTGGAGAATTCACCCCTCCACTTT,CASSSVENSPLHF
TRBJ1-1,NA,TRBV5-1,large,TGCGCCAGCAGCTTGGCGGGATCTGCCACTGAAGCTTTCTTT,CASSLAGSATEAFF
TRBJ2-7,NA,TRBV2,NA,TGTGCCAGCAGGAGGGACCCCTACGAGCAGTACTTC,CASRRDPYEQYF
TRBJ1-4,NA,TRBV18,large,TGTGCCAGCTCACCACCGGTCAGGGCGGGGGAAAAACTGTTTTTT,CASSPPVRAGEKLFF
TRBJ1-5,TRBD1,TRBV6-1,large,TGTGCCAGCAGTGAAGCGCCGGACAGGGGGGGGAATCAGCCCCAGCATTTT,CASSEAPDRGGNQPQHF
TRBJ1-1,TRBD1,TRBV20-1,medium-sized,TGCAGCGCGCCGGGACAGGGTTTACCTGAAGCTTTCTTT,CSAPGQGLPEAFF
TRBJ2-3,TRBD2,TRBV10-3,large,TGTGCCATCAGTGATAGCGGGGGGACCTCAGATACGCAGTATTTT,CAISDSGGTSDTQYF
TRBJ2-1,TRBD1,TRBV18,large,TGTGCCAGCTCAGCCGACAGGGTGTGGCAGTTCTTC,CASSADRVWQFF
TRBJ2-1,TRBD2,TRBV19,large,TGTGCCAGTAGTATTGGGCGGGAGGGACTGTCCTACAATGAGCAGTTCTTC,CASSIGREGLSYNEQFF
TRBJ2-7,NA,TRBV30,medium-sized,TGTGCCTGCCTGGGAGGACGGGGCGAGCAGTACTTC,CACLGGRGEQYF
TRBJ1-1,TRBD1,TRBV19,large,TGTGCCAGTAGTGGGAGACAGGGATGGGCCACTGAAGCTTTCTTT,CASSGRQGWATEAFF
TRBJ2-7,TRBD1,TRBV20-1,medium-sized,TGCAGTGCTGCTCCTCCGGGACAGAGATACGAGCAGTACTTC,CSAAPPGQRYEQYF
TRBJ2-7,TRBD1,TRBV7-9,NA,TGTGCCAGCAGCTTAGGGGACAGGGGGCTCCACGAGCAGTACTTC,CASSLGDRGLHEQYF
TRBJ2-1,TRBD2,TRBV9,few,TGTGCCAGCAGCGTAGCGGGTAGCGGGAGCCACAATGAGCAGTTCTTC,CASSVAGSGSHNEQFF
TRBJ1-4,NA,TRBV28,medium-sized,TGTGCCAGCCGTACCGGTCCACGTAATGAAAAACTGTTTTTT,CASRTGPRNEKLFF
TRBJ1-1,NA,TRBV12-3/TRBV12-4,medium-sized,TGTGCCAGCACGGGGGGCGGCACTGAAGCTTTCTTT,CASTGGGTEAFF
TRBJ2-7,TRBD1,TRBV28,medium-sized,TGTGCCAGCAGTTTATCGGACAGGGGTGCCTACGAGCAGTACTTC,CASSLSDRGAYEQYF
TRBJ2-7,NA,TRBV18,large,TGTGCCAGCTCACCACCCCCGGGCTACGAGCAGTACTTC,CASSPPPGYEQYF
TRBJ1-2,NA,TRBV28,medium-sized,TGTGCCAGCAAAGGGCAGTTCTATGGCTACACCTTC,CASKGQFYGYTF